This TCR beta chain derives from a study of blood T cell repertoires in COVID-19. Study at large: Researchers got acute and convalescent COVID-19 samples from the United States, Italy and Spain. From T cells, B-cell-depleted T cells, or PBMCs came the material, which was cDNA or gDNA.

Original processing notes: By means of reference gene primer amplification, nucleated cell counts were estimated. TCRdb's copy holds only in-frame clones and misses some; the assay was immunoSEQ multiplex PCR. The V and J calls and clone size come from that table; D and trimming were worked out from the DNA. The table has around 290,000 clones, approximately 90% seen once. V shed 5 bases and J shed 8 bases, with 15 bases lying between them. This CDR3 is built from 14 residues. Germline V CDR1 and CDR2: WNHNN, SYGVQD (reference sequence). The specimen was peripheral blood. The receptor comes from a man aged 35 to 55 with acute or convalescent COVID-19. The chain recombines TRBV10-1 with TRBJ1-4, with D tentatively TRBD1 (5 bases). This CDR3 is CASSLTALKEKLFF. The CDR3, as DNA: TGCGCCAGCAGTCTGACAGCTTTAAAGGAAAAACTGTTTTTT.